This T cell receptor (beta chain) was captured by sequencing in a study of blood T cell repertoires in COVID-19. Looking at the study overall: Italy, Spain and the United States were the sources of the convalescent and acute COVID-19 samples.

V was cut by 4 bases and J by 2 bases, with 11 bases left in between. The CDR3 has 14 amino acids. Germline V gives CDR1 MDHEN, CDR2 SYDVKM. Assay used: immunoSEQ multiplex PCR; TCRdb lists only in-frame clones, some missing. The profile shows fewer than 120,000 clones, 60% to 80% of them singletons. This chain uses TRBV28 with TRBJ1-2; TRBD1 is a possible D gene (5 bases). The TCR comes from a woman older than 75 with active or convalescent COVID-19. Sequencing was performed on peripheral blood. CDR3 sequence (DNA): TGTGCCAGCAGTTACAGGCGGGGAAACTATGGCTACACCTTC. As protein: CASSYRRGNYGYTF.